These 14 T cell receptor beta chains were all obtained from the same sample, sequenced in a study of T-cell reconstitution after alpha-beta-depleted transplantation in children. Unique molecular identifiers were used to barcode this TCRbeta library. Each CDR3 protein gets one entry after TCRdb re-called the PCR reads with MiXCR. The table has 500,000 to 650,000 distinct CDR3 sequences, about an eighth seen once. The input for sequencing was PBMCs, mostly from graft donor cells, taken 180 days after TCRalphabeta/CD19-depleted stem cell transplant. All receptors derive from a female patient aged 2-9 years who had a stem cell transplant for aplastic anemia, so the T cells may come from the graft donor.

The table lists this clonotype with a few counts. The DNA of the CDR3 is TGCAGTGCTGGAGGGGTCACCTACGAGCAGTACTTC. This translates into CSAGGVTYEQYF. The chain couples TRBV20-1 to TRBJ2-7, with D possibly TRBD2 on 6 matching bases. V was shortened by 5 bases and J by 2 bases, with 10 bases between the two germline ends. CDR3 size: 12 residues. Germline V CDR1 and CDR2: DFQATT, SNEGSKA (reference sequence).

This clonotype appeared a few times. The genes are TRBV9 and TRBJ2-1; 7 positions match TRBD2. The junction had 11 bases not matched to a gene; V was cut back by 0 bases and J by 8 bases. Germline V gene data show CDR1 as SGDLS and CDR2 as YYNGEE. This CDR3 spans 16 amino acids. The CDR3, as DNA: TGTGCCAGCAGCGTAGCTGGGGGGGGAGGGGCCGATGAGCAGTTCTTC. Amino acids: CASSVAGGGGADEQFF.

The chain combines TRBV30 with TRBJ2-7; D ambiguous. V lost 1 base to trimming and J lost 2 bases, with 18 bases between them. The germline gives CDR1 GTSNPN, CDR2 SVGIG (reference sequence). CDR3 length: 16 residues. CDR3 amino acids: CAWSAAAGNNPYEQYV. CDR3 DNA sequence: TGTGCCTGGAGTGCGGCAGCTGGGAACAACCCCTACGAGCAGTACGTC.

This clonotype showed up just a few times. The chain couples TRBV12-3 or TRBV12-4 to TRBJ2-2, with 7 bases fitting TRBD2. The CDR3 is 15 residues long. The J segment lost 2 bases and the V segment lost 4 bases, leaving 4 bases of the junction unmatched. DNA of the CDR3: TGTGCCAGCAGTTCACTAGCGTTAAACACCGGGGAGCTGTTTTTT. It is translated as CASSSLALNTGELFF.

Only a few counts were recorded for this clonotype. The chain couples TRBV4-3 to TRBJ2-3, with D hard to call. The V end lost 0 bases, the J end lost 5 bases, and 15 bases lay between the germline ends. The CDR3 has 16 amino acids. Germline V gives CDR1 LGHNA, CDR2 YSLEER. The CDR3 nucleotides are TGCGCCAGCAGCCAAGATCTCGACACCACGGGAGATACGCAGTATTTT. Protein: CASSQDLDTTGDTQYF.

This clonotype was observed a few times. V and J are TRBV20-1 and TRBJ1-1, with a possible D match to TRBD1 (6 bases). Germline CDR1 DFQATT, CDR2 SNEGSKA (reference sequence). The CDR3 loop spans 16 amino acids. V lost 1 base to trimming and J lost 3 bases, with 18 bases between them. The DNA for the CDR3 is TGCAGTGCTAGAGGTTCTCCGGGGGGGGCGGACACTGAAGCTTTCTTT. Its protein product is CSARGSPGGADTEAFF.

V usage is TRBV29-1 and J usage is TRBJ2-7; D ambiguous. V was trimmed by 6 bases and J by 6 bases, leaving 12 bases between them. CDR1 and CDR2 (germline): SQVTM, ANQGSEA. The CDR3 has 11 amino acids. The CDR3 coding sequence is TGCAGCGTCATTGGGATTGGCGAGCAGTACTTC. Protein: CSVIGIGEQYF.

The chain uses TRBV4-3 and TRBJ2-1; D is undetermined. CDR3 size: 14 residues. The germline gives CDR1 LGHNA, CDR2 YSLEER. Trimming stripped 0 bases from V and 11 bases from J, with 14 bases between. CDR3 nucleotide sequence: TGCGCCAGCAGCCAAGAGGGCACTGGACGACAGCAGTTCTTC. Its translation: CASSQEGTGRQQFF.

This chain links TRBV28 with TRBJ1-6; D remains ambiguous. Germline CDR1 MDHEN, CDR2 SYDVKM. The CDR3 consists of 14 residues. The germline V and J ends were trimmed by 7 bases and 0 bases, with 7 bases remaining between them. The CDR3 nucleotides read TGTGCCAGCATGAGGAGCTCCTATAATTCACCCCTCCACTTT. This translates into CASMRSSYNSPLHF. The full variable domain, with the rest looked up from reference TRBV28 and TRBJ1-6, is DVKVTQSSRYLVKRTGEKVFLECVQDMDHENMFWYRQDPGLGLRLIYFSYDVKMKEKGDIPEGYSVSREKKERFSLILESASTNQTSMYLCASMRSSYNSPLHFGNGTRLTVT.

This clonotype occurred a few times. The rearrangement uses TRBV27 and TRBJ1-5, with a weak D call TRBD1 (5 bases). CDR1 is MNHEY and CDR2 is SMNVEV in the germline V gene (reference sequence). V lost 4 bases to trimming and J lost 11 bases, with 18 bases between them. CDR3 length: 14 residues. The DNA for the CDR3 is TGTGCCAGCAGTTCATATCAGCAGGGAGTGACCCAGCATTTT. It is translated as CASSSYQQGVTQHF.

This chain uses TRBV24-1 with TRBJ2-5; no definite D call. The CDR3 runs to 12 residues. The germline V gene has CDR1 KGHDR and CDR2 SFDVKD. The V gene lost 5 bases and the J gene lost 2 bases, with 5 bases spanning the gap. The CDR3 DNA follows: TGTGCCACCAGTGGGAGACAAGAGACCCAGTACTTC. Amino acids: CATSGRQETQYF.

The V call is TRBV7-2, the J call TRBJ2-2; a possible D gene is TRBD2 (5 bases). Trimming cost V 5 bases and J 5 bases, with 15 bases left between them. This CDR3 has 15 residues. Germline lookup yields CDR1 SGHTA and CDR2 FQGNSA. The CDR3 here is CASSLKARGTGELFF. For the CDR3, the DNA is TGTGCCAGCAGCCTGAAGGCTCGCGGGACCGGGGAGCTGTTTTTT. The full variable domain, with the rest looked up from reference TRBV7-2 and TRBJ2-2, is GAGVSQSPSNKVTEKGKDVELRCDPISGHTALYWYRQSLGQGLEFLIYFQGNSAPDKSGLPSDRFSAERTGGSVSTLTIQRTQQEDSAVYLCASSLKARGTGELFFGEGSRLTVL.

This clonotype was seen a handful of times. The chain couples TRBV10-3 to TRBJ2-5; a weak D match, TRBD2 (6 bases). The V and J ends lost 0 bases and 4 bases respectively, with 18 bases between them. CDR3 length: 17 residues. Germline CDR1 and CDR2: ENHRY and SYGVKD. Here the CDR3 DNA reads TGTGCCATCAGTGAGTCGAAGTGGAGGCGGGGCGGAGAGACCCAGTACTTC. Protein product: CAISESKWRRGGETQYF.

The chain's CDR3 is CAWSAGQGGNEQFF. The CDR3 region has the DNA TGTGCCTGGAGTGCCGGACAGGGGGGCAATGAGCAGTTCTTC. The chain employs TRBV30 and TRBJ2-1; 10 bases match TRBD1. V lost 1 base and J lost 6; bases outside the gene matches: 3. Germline V gives CDR1 GTSNPN, CDR2 SVGIG (reference sequence). This CDR3 is 14 amino acids long.